This T cell receptor (beta chain) was recovered during a study of Graves' ophthalmopathy and Graves' hyperthyroidism. Other autoimmune diseases, uncontrolled infections, pregnancy and lactation each led to patient exclusion. For repertoire sequencing, the TCR beta CDR3 regions were amplified from RNA transcripts. HTBI-primed RT-PCR formed the first round, and a multiplex PCR formed the second. One entry per CDR3 protein results from TCRdb running MiXCR on the multiplex PCR reads. In the table there are 45,000 to 60,000 distinct CDR3 sequences, under 55% of which are singletons. This clonotype was detected many times. The germline gives CDR1 MNHEY, CDR2 SVGAGI. The CDR3 is 12 residues long. V gave up 10 bases and J gave up 6 bases; unmatched junction bases: 6.

The TCR sequence derives from an adult woman with Graves' ophthalmopathy. The sample consisted of peripheral blood. The genes are TRBV6-5 and TRBJ1-1; TRBD1 agrees at 9 bases. The CDR3 protein is CATRQGESEAFF. In DNA form, the CDR3 reads TGTGCCACCAGACAGGGGGAATCTGAAGCTTTCTTT.